The next 9 T cell receptor beta chains were all read from a single sample in a study of CD8+ T cells in alopecia areata. RNA extraction and reverse transcription yielded cDNA as sequencing template. Only in-frame clones appear in the TCRdb table, and some are missing; sequencing was by immunoSEQ multiplex PCR. The sample consists of about 200,000 clones, approximately 56% of them appearing once. Specified treatment: oral pan-JAK inhibitor, 5-10 mg twice daily. Sample: CD4+ T cells sorted from blood, taken at week 4, from a patient treated with tofacitinib. These TCRs come from a human donor with alopecia areata.

This clone came up a few times. V gene TRBV7-9 combines with J gene TRBJ1-1; D not certain. This CDR3 spans 13 amino acids. Trimming removed 1 base at V and 6 bases at J, with 9 bases between. The V gene's germline CDR1 is SEHNR and CDR2 FQNEAQ (reference sequence). CDR3 in DNA: TGTGCCAGCAGCTTAGGGGAGTCAGCTGAAGCTTTCTTT. Encoded protein: CASSLGESAEAFF.

The chain has TRBV5-5 and TRBJ2-3, with 8 bases matching TRBD1. The CDR3 loop spans 16 amino acids. J gave up 1 base and V 0 bases, and 4 bases lay outside the gene matches. Germline CDR1 and CDR2: SGHKS and YYEKEE (reference sequence). The CDR3 DNA reads as TGTGCCAGCAGCTTGGTTCCAGGGGGCGGCACAGATACGCAGTATTTT. Translating it yields CASSLVPGGGTDTQYF.

This clone was seen just once. CDR3 in DNA: TGTGCCAGCAGCTTAAGGGCGGGCGGAGAGACCCAGTACTTC. Translated, it gives CASSLRAGGETQYF. The chain has TRBV7-2 and TRBJ2-5, with D tentatively TRBD2 (5 bases). V lost 2 bases to trimming and J lost 4 bases, with 11 bases between them. The CDR3 spans 14 residues. CDR1 and CDR2 (germline): SGHTA, FQGNSA.

The chain couples TRBV4-1 to TRBJ2-1; D call uncertain. Trimming removed 1 base from V and 0 bases from J, with 13 bases in between. CDR3 length equals 17 residues. Germline V gives CDR1 MGHRA, CDR2 YSYEKL. The CDR3 DNA reads TGCGCCAGCAGCCAAGTTCCCCTACCGAGCTCCTACAATGAGCAGTTCTTC. This sequence encodes CASSQVPLPSSYNEQFF.

CDR3 loop: CASTKTGVYNSPLHF. CDR3 nucleotide sequence: TGTGCCAGCACCAAGACAGGAGTCTATAATTCACCCCTCCACTTT. This chain uses TRBV5-6 with TRBJ1-6, with D perhaps TRBD1 (6 bases). Per germline, CDR1 SGHDT and CDR2 YYEEEE. V was shortened by 6 bases and J by 3 bases, with 13 bases between the two germline ends. CDR3 length: 15 amino acids.

The chain carries TRBV2 and TRBJ2-5, with TRBD2 matching 14 bases. CDR3 length: 16 amino acids. Unmatched junction bases numbered 9, after V lost 7 bases and J lost 5 bases. Germline CDR1 SNHLY, CDR2 FYNNEI. Written as DNA, the CDR3 is TGTGCCAGCAACCGGGGGACTAGCGGGGGATTTGAGACCCAGTACTTC. This encodes CASNRGTSGGFETQYF.

The genes are TRBV25-1 and TRBJ2-1, with 7 nucleotides matching TRBD1. V shed 2 bases and J 3 bases; nucleotides not matched to a gene: 7. CDR3 length: 16 residues. Looked up from germline, CDR1 is MGHDK and CDR2 is SYGVNS. For the CDR3, the DNA is TGTGCCAGCAGTGAAGCGGGTCCAGGGGGCTACAATGAGCAGTTCTTC. Its translation: CASSEAGPGGYNEQFF. Variable domain in full (rest from reference TRBV25-1 and TRBJ2-1): EADIYQTPRYLVIGTGKKITLECSQTMGHDKMYWYQQDPGMELHLIHYSYGVNSTEKGDLSSESTVSRIRTEHFPLTLESARPSHTSQYLCASSEAGPGGYNEQFFGPGTRLTVL.

The chain carries TRBV29-1 and TRBJ2-1; TRBD1 agrees at 9 bases. There are 15 residues in the CDR3. V shed 7 bases, J shed 0 bases, and the junction held 7 bases outside the gene matches. Germline CDR1 is SQVTM and CDR2 is ANQGSEA. This CDR3 is CSARPGQGSYNEQFF. For the CDR3, the DNA is TGCAGCGCTCGACCGGGACAGGGCTCCTACAATGAGCAGTTCTTC.

V usage is TRBV30 and J usage is TRBJ1-5; D not certain. Trimming took off 5 bases at V and 2 bases at J, with 10 bases between the two ends. Germline lookup yields CDR1 GTSNPN and CDR2 SVGIG (reference sequence). CDR3 length equals 13 residues. The chain's CDR3 is CAWSRSGNQPQHF. The CDR3 DNA follows: TGTGCCTGGTCCCGGAGTGGCAATCAGCCCCAGCATTTT.